A single sample is the source of the 13 T cell receptor beta chains below, sequenced in a study of blood T cell repertoires in COVID-19. Repertoires were generated with immunoSEQ multiplex PCR, while TCRdb's copy carries only in-frame clones and drops some. The sample has 300,000 to 350,000 clones, approximately 86% seen once. Sequencing input: peripheral blood. All receptors derive from a man younger than 35 with active or convalescent COVID-19.

The chain joins TRBV29-1 to TRBJ1-2, with TRBD1 matching 7 bases. With V trimmed by 6 bases and J by 1 base, 8 bases remained unmatched. CDR3 length equals 14 residues. The V gene's germline CDR1 is SQVTM and CDR2 ANQGSEA. CDR3 amino acids: CSVHGTAINYGYTF. The CDR3 coding sequence is TGCAGCGTCCACGGGACAGCAATTAACTATGGCTACACCTTC.

This chain joins TRBV2 and TRBJ1-5; a possible D gene is TRBD1 (5 bases). The CDR3 consists of 16 residues. With 4 bases removed from V and 0 bases from J, the gap between germline ends came to 13 bases. Germline lookup yields CDR1 SNHLY and CDR2 FYNNEI. The CDR3 is CASSARTGVSNQPQHF. As DNA, the CDR3 is TGTGCCAGCAGTGCGAGAACAGGAGTTAGCAATCAGCCCCAGCATTTT.

A single count supports this clone. The chain combines TRBV4-1 with TRBJ1-1, with D possibly TRBD1 on 5 matching bases. The CDR3 sequence is 12 residues long. Germline-derived CDR1 and CDR2 are MGHRA and YSYEKL. Between the trimmed V and J ends, which lost 7 bases and 1 base, there was a span of 7 bases. Here the CDR3 DNA reads TGCGCCAGCACAGGACAGAACACTGAAGCTTTCTTT. As protein: CASTGQNTEAFF.

The chain recombines TRBV6-5 with TRBJ2-2; maybe TRBD2 (6 bases). The length of the CDR3 is 14 residues. V was pared by 7 bases and J by 4 bases, with 13 bases between. The germline gives CDR1 MNHEY, CDR2 SVGAGI. CDR3 coding DNA: TGTGCCAGCACCCCGACTAGTATCACCGGGGAGCTGTTTTTT. Amino acids: CASTPTSITGELFF.

CDR3 in DNA: TGTGCCAGCAGCCAACTTCAAGGGGTCACGCAGTATTTT. Translating gives CASSQLQGVTQYF. The rearrangement joins TRBV3-1 (or the pseudogene TRBV3-2) to TRBJ2-3; TRBD1 might be the D (5 bases). Deletions cut 2 bases from V and 9 bases from J, with 12 bases between. CDR3 size: 13 residues. Germline CDR1 and CDR2: LGHDT and YNNKEL (reference sequence).

This clone was observed once. This chain uses TRBV11-1 with TRBJ2-7; 9 nucleotides agree with TRBD1. The CDR3 consists of 14 residues. CDR1 and CDR2 (germline): SGHAT, FQDESV (reference sequence). V gave up 7 bases and J gave up 6 bases; unmatched junction bases: 10. CDR3 sequence: CASIIRDRDGEQYF. The CDR3 DNA reads as TGTGCCAGCATTATAAGGGACAGGGACGGCGAGCAGTACTTC.

The CDR3 DNA follows: TGTGCCAGCAGCTTAAGACGACAGATTCAAGAGACCCAGTACTTC. Its protein is CASSLRRQIQETQYF. The rearrangement uses TRBV7-6 and TRBJ2-5, with D tentatively TRBD1 (5 bases). V lost 2 bases, J lost 2 bases, and 12 bases lay in between. The CDR3 extends over 15 amino acids. Germline CDR1 is SGHVS and CDR2 is FNYEAQ. Full variable domain (missing parts from reference TRBV7-6 and TRBJ2-5): GAGVSQSPRYKVTKRGQDVALRCDPISGHVSLYWYRQALGQGPEFLTYFNYEAQQDKSGLPNDRFSAERPEGSISTLTIQRTEQRDSAMYRCASSLRRQIQETQYFGPGTRLLVL.

This chain links TRBV10-3 with TRBJ2-4; 10 bases fit TRBD2. Germline CDR1 ENHRY, CDR2 SYGVKD. This CDR3 has 18 amino acids. Unmatched junction bases numbered 7, after V lost 2 bases and J lost 0 bases. CDR3 residues: CAISEEAGGLTAKNIQYF. The DNA for the CDR3 is TGTGCCATCAGTGAGGAAGCGGGAGGGCTCACAGCCAAAAACATTCAGTACTTC.

The CDR3 nucleotides read TGTGCCAGTAGAGGGACAGAGTTTAGGGAGCAGTACTTC. Its translation is CASRGTEFREQYF. The rearrangement joins TRBV19 to TRBJ2-7; 7 bases fit TRBD1. This CDR3 is 13 amino acids long. The junction had 9 bases not matched to a gene; V was cut back by 6 bases and J by 7 bases. The germline CDR1 and CDR2 sequences are LNHDA and SQIVND (reference sequence).

The chain uses TRBV28 and TRBJ1-2; D not certain. The CDR3 spans 14 residues. Germline CDR1 and CDR2: MDHEN and SYDVKM. V gave up 2 bases and J gave up 2 bases, with 9 bases separating them. In DNA form, the CDR3 reads TGTGCCAGCAGTTTAATCGGCGGAAACTATGGCTACACCTTC. Translated, it gives CASSLIGGNYGYTF.

V and J are TRBV28 and TRBJ1-2; TRBD1 matches 9 bases. V lost 4 bases and J lost 7; bases outside the gene matches: 19. Germline-derived CDR1 and CDR2 are MDHEN and SYDVKM. This CDR3 contains 18 residues. The CDR3 region has the DNA TGTGCCAGCAGTTCGCCTAATTTCCGGGACAGGGTGAATTGTGGCTACACCTTC. It yields the protein CASSSPNFRDRVNCGYTF.

V gene TRBV4-1 combines with J gene TRBJ2-3; weak D call: TRBD2 (7 bases). Per the germline V gene, CDR1 is MGHRA and CDR2 is YSYEKL. The CDR3 runs to 16 residues. V was cut by 3 bases and J by 3 bases, with 16 bases left in between. This CDR3 reads CASSQGGAESTDTQYF. In nucleotides, the CDR3 is TGCGCCAGCAGCCAGGGGGGGGCCGAGTCAACAGATACGCAGTATTTT.

The rearrangement uses TRBV7-6 and TRBJ2-1; D might be TRBD2 (5 bases). The CDR3 extends over 14 amino acids. Germline lookup yields CDR1 SGHVS and CDR2 FNYEAQ. Between the trimmed V and J ends, which lost 4 bases and 4 bases, there was a span of 11 bases. Here the CDR3 DNA reads TGTGCCAGCAGCTCCCGACCGGGGTACAATGAGCAGTTCTTC. This gives the protein CASSSRPGYNEQFF.